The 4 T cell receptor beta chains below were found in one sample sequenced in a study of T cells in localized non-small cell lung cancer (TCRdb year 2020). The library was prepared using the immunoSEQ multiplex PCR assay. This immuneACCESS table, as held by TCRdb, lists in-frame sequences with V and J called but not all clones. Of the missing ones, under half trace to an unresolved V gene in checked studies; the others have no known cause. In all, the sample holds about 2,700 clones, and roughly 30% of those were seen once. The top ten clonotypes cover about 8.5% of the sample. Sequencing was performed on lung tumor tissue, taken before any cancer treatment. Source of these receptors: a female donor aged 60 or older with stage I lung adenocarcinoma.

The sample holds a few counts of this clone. The CDR3 sequence is CASSGWTGGTYEQYV. In nucleotides, the CDR3 is TGTGCCAGCAGTGGTTGGACAGGGGGAACTTACGAGCAGTACGTC. The chain uses TRBV6-8 and TRBJ2-7; 10 nucleotides align to TRBD1. V lost 5 bases, J lost 4 bases, and 8 bases stayed unmatched. The CDR3 loop spans 15 amino acids. CDR1 MNHGY and CDR2 SAAAGT come from the germline V gene.

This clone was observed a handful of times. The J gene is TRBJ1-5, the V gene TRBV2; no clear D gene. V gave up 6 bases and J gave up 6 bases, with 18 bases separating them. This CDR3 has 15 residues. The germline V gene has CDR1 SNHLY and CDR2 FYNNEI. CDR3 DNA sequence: TGTGCCAGCAGGTCCGGTCCCGAAGGGAGTCAGCCCCAGCATTTT. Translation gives CASRSGPEGSQPQHF.

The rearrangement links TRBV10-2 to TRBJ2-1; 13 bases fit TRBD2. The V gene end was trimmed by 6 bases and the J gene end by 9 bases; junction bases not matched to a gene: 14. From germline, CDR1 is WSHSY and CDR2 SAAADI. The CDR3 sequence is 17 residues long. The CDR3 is CASRYGTSGTPWGEQFF. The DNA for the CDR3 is TGCGCCAGCAGGTACGGGACTAGCGGGACCCCCTGGGGTGAGCAGTTCTTC.

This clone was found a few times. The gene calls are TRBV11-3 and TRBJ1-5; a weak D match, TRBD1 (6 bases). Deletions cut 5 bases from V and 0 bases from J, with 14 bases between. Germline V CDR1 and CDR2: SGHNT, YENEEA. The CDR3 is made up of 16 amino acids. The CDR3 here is CASSQGPDSSNQPQHF. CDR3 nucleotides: TGTGCCAGCAGCCAAGGACCGGACAGTAGCAATCAGCCCCAGCATTTT.